This T cell receptor beta chain was profiled in a study of cytomegalovirus exposure and HLA in healthy donors. This clone was seen more than once but under ten times. Its specificity is unknown. CDR1 is GTSNPN, CDR2 SVGIG, per germline (reference sequence). J lost 1 base, V lost 5 bases, and 6 bases had no gene match. CDR3 length: 15 amino acids. PCR involved 60 Vbeta and 13 Jbeta primers. Here immunoSEQ multiplex PCR was the method, and the copy in TCRdb shows in-frame clones only, minus some. This sample carries approximately 150,000 clones, roughly 79% of them seen once, and the ten largest clones take approximately 1%. Whole-study findings and limits: Later analysis indicated greater clonal expansion among HLA-associated TCR beta chains than among equally common other chains. Per a prior analysis, the majority of TCR beta V segments were productive roughly 87% or roughly 30% of the time. The authors excluded some V segments, including TRBV6-2 and TRBV6-3, as indistinguishable. Most TCR sequences were seen very rarely across donors, but some public TCRs occurred in many.

Source material: PBMCs. This TCR was sampled from a woman aged 40 to 50 in good health and CMV-seronegative. V is TRBV30 and J is TRBJ2-5; 11 bases map to TRBD1. CDR3 sequence: CAWAWGTGGQETQYF. CDR3 bases: TGTGCCTGGGCCTGGGGGACAGGGGGCCAAGAGACCCAGTACTTC.